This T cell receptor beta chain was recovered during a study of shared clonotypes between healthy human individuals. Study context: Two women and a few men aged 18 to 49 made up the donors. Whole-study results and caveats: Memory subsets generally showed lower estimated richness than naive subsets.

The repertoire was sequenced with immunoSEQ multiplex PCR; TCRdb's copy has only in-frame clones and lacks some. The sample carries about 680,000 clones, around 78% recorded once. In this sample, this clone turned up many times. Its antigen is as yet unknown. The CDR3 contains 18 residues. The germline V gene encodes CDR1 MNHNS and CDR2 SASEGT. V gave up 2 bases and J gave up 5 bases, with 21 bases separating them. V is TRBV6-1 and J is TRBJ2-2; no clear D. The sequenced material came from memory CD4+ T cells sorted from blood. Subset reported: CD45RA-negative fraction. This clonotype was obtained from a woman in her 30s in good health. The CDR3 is CASSEPSVFSESTGELFF. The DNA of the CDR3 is TGTGCCAGCAGTGAACCTTCCGTCTTCTCCGAATCTACCGGGGAGCTGTTTTTT.